The 29 T cell receptor beta chains reported below all come from one sample, sequenced in a study of persistence of HIV-infected CD4 T cells. The antigens of these receptors remain unknown. Cells were stimulated with overlapping HIV-1 Gag 15-mer peptides. Sorted nonresponding memory CD4+ T cells were CD40L-negative, CD69-negative, CD45RO-high. Sequencing used immunoSEQ version 4 in survey mode. Assay: immunoSEQ multiplex PCR; the TCRdb copy retains only in-frame clones and omits some. The data show tens of thousands of clones, with about 81% seen just once and approximately 1.7% held by the top ten. The input for sequencing was CD4+ T cells sorted from PBMCs after 18-hour stimulation, taken from a patient who received antiretroviral therapy. These receptors all stem from an adult man with HIV who was CMV-seropositive.

Worth noting for this clone: The sample contains more than one DNA sequence encoding this CDR3. The V and J genes are TRBV5-6 and TRBJ1-5; D is ambiguous. Trimming removed 0 bases at V and 0 bases at J, with 4 bases between. The V gene's germline CDR1 is SGHDT and CDR2 YYEEEE. CDR3 length equals 14 residues. This CDR3 is CASSLGYSNQPQHF. CDR3 DNA: TGTGCCAGCAGCTTGGGCTATAGCAATCAGCCCCAGCATTTT.

The genes are TRBV6-5 and TRBJ1-3; 9 bases map to TRBD1. Germline-derived CDR1 and CDR2 are MNHEY and SVGAGI. The CDR3 runs to 16 residues. V shed 0 bases, J shed 4 bases, and the junction held 4 bases outside the gene matches. In nucleotides, the CDR3 is TGTGCCAGCAGTTACTCCCCGGGACAGGGAGGAAACACCATATATTTT. It yields the protein CASSYSPGQGGNTIYF.

The chain is built from TRBV4-1 and TRBJ2-7; 11 bases are shared with TRBD1. V dropped 0 bases and J dropped 7; count of bases not matched to a gene: 5. The CDR3 spans 15 residues. Germline V CDR1 and CDR2: MGHRA, YSYEKL. CDR3 region: CASSQEGQGAREQYF. Here the CDR3 DNA reads TGCGCCAGCAGCCAAGAAGGACAGGGGGCGAGGGAGCAGTACTTC.

This clone has only a few counts. This chain joins TRBV3-1 (or the pseudogene TRBV3-2) and TRBJ2-3, with D perhaps TRBD2 (6 bases). This CDR3 is 14 amino acids long. Germline CDR1 is LGHDT and CDR2 is YNNKEL (reference sequence). Trimming shortened V by 4 bases and J by 2 bases, and 10 bases separated the two germline ends. In DNA form, the CDR3 reads TGTGCCAGCAGCCGGGGCGGGGACACAGATACGCAGTATTTT. Protein product: CASSRGGDTDTQYF.

The chain uses TRBV3-1 (or the pseudogene TRBV3-2) and TRBJ1-2; no reliable D call. Germline V gene data show CDR1 as LGHDT and CDR2 as YNNKEL (reference sequence). The CDR3 runs to 13 residues. The V gene lost 3 bases and the J gene lost 5 bases, with 10 bases spanning the gap. CDR3 coding DNA: TGTGCCAGCAGCCAGGGCTCGGGGTATGGCTACACCTTC. As protein: CASSQGSGYGYTF.

The chain uses TRBV6-5 and TRBJ1-1; D is unresolved. Germline V gene sequence: CDR1 MNHEY, CDR2 SVGAGI. V dropped 5 bases and J dropped 0 bases, with 10 bases sitting between them. The CDR3 contains 14 residues. As DNA, the CDR3 is TGTGCCAGCAGTCGTGGACGGATGAACACTGAAGCTTTCTTT. Protein: CASSRGRMNTEAFF.

The chain carries TRBV4-2 and TRBJ1-2; 7 bases are a match to TRBD1. The CDR3 is made up of 13 amino acids. Per the germline V gene, CDR1 is LGHNA and CDR2 is YNFKEQ. V was pared by 9 bases and J by 3 bases, with 7 bases of the junction left unmatched. CDR3 in amino acids: CASSRTGDYGYTF. The CDR3 DNA reads TGTGCCAGTTCTAGGACAGGTGACTATGGCTACACCTTC.

CDR3 loop: CASREGPGIQPQHF. In DNA, the CDR3 is TGTGCCAGTAGGGAGGGCCCTGGTATTCAGCCCCAGCATTTT. The J gene is TRBJ1-5, the V gene TRBV19; D uncertain. Germline V gene sequence: CDR1 LNHDA, CDR2 SQIVND (reference sequence). CDR3 length equals 14 residues. Between the trimmed V and J ends, which lost 6 bases and 6 bases, there was a span of 15 bases.

V usage is TRBV19 and J usage is TRBJ1-2, with D possibly being TRBD1 (5 bases). Germline assignment: CDR1 LNHDA and CDR2 SQIVND (reference sequence). This CDR3 comprises 13 residues. V was cut by 5 bases and J by 5 bases, with 12 bases left in between. CDR3 residues: CASSAGLIYGYTF. CDR3 bases: TGTGCCAGTAGTGCAGGGCTGATTTATGGCTACACCTTC.

The chain has TRBV25-1 and TRBJ2-2; no reliable D call. Germline V gene data show CDR1 as MGHDK and CDR2 as SYGVNS. The CDR3 is made up of 13 amino acids. Trimming cost V 3 bases and J 5 bases, with 7 bases left between them. The chain's CDR3 is CASSDLPTGELFF. The CDR3 nucleotides read TGTGCCAGCAGTGACCTCCCGACCGGGGAGCTGTTTTTT.

This chain links TRBV3-1 (or the pseudogene TRBV3-2) with TRBJ1-4; D uncertain. The CDR3 contains 15 residues. Trimming stripped 3 bases from V and 3 bases from J, with 11 bases between. Germline V lookup: CDR1 LGHDT, CDR2 YNNKEL (reference sequence). This CDR3 reads CASSQYGSPNEKLFF. The DNA of the CDR3 is TGTGCCAGCAGCCAGTACGGCAGCCCTAATGAAAAACTGTTTTTT.

The gene calls are TRBV5-1 and TRBJ2-1, with D possibly matching TRBD2 (5 bases). V was shortened by 0 bases and J by 7 bases, with 8 bases between the two germline ends. The CDR3 runs to 13 residues. Germline CDR1 SGHRS, CDR2 YFSETQ. The CDR3 DNA sequence: TGCGCCAGCAGCTTGGGCCGGGGAAATGAGCAGTTCTTC. Its protein is CASSLGRGNEQFF.

This chain connects TRBV5-1 to TRBJ1-2; unclear D gene. There are 14 residues in the CDR3. V lost 0 bases and J 1 base, leaving 7 bases between the germline ends. CDR1 is SGHRS, CDR2 YFSETQ, per germline. The DNA of the CDR3 is TGCGCCAGCAGCTTGGACGGGTTTAACTATGGCTACACCTTC. Its protein is CASSLDGFNYGYTF.

The rearrangement uses TRBV9 and TRBJ2-1; D remains unclear. V lost 2 bases and J 3 bases, leaving 9 bases between the germline ends. The CDR3 runs 14 residues. Per germline, CDR1 SGDLS and CDR2 YYNGEE. CDR3 region: CASSVSRVYNEQFF. The CDR3 DNA follows: TGTGCCAGCAGCGTCTCCCGGGTCTACAATGAGCAGTTCTTC.

This chain connects TRBV7-3 to TRBJ2-3; D not certain. The CDR3 extends over 12 amino acids. The germline V gene has CDR1 SGHTA and CDR2 FQGTGA. Trimming left V 4 bases short and J 4 bases short, with 6 bases between. CDR3 protein: CASSWGSDTQYF. CDR3 bases: TGTGCCAGCAGCTGGGGATCAGATACGCAGTATTTT.

In regard to this clone: Other DNA sequences of this sample code for an identical CDR3. This chain links TRBV2 with TRBJ2-7; perhaps D is TRBD1 or TRBD2 (5 bases each). This CDR3 is built from 13 residues. CDR1 is SNHLY, CDR2 FYNNEI, per germline. The V and J ends lost 4 bases and 3 bases respectively, with 10 bases between them. In nucleotides, the CDR3 is TGTGCCAGCAGTGGGGGGAATAGCTACGAGCAGTACTTC. It codes for CASSGGNSYEQYF.

The table lists this clone with a count of one. J is TRBJ2-3 and V is TRBV12-5; no clear D gene. CDR1 is LGHNT, CDR2 FRNRAP, per germline. The CDR3 extends over 18 amino acids. Trimming pared 0 bases from V and 3 bases from J, leaving 19 bases between. The DNA of the CDR3 is TGTGCTAGTGGTTTGGTAAAGGATGGGGAAATGGCGACAGATACGCAGTATTTT. Its translation is CASGLVKDGEMATDTQYF.

This chain links TRBV7-9 with TRBJ1-2; 12 bases agree with TRBD1. Germline V gene data show CDR1 as SEHNR and CDR2 as FQNEAQ (reference sequence). V lost 3 bases to trimming and J lost 7 bases; unmatched junction nucleotides: 9. This CDR3 spans 16 amino acids. DNA of the CDR3: TGTGCCAGCAGCTTTTCCGGGACAGGGGGCGCCTTTGGCTACACCTTC. It encodes CASSFSGTGGAFGYTF. The full variable domain, completed using reference TRBV7-9 and TRBJ1-2, is DTGVSQNPRHKITKRGQNVTFRCDPISEHNRLYWYRQTLGQGPEFLTYFQNEAQLEKSRLLSDRFSAERPKGSFSTLEIQRTEQGDSAMYLCASSFSGTGGAFGYTFGSGTRLTVV.

This sequence joins TRBV3-1 (or the pseudogene TRBV3-2) and TRBJ2-3, with 8 bases lining up with TRBD2. V lost 2 bases and J lost 2; bases outside the gene matches: 6. Germline CDR1 reads LGHDT; CDR2 reads YNNKEL (reference sequence). This CDR3 comprises 16 residues. The CDR3 DNA reads TGTGCCAGCAGCCAAAGAGCGGGGGCTTCCACAGATACGCAGTATTTT. Residues: CASSQRAGASTDTQYF.

The J gene is TRBJ1-1, the V gene TRBV10-1; D is unresolved. The ends were cut back, 6 bases at V and 13 bases at J, with 18 bases in the middle. CDR3 size: 12 residues. CDR1 is WNHNN and CDR2 is SYGVQD in the germline V gene (reference sequence). This CDR3 reads CASSPNGQSVFF. The CDR3 nucleotides read TGCGCCAGCAGCCCGAACGGGCAATCGGTTTTCTTT.

This sequence joins TRBV18 and TRBJ1-5, with D perhaps TRBD1 (5 bases). The CDR3 length is 14 residues. The V end was cut by 6 bases, the J end by 2 bases, with 11 bases between. The V gene's germline CDR1 is KGHSH and CDR2 LQKENI. The CDR3 DNA reads TGTGCCAGCTCCTCTGGGGGTCGCAATCAGCCCCAGCATTTT. Its translation is CASSSGGRNQPQHF. Looking up the rest from reference TRBV18 and TRBJ1-5 gives the full variable domain: NAGVMQNPRHLVRRRGQEARLRCSPMKGHSHVYWYRQLPEEGLKFMVYLQKENIIDESGMPKERFSAEFPKEGPSILRIQQVVRGDSAAYFCASSSGGRNQPQHFGDGTRLSIL.

The chain combines TRBV6-5 with TRBJ1-6; D unclear. The CDR3 loop spans 12 amino acids. V dropped 8 bases and J dropped 10 bases, with 12 bases sitting between them. Germline V gene lookup returns CDR1 MNHEY and CDR2 SVGAGI. The CDR3, as DNA: TGTGCCAGCGGACGCGAGGGATCACCCCTCCACTTT. Translated: CASGREGSPLHF.

V is TRBV28 and J is TRBJ2-7; D possibly corresponds to TRBD2 (5 bases). Germline V gene data show CDR1 as MDHEN and CDR2 as SYDVKM. V lost 7 bases and J lost 3, with 7 bases in between. The CDR3 sequence is 11 residues long. For the CDR3, the DNA is TGTGCCAGCACCGAGGGCTACGAGCAGTACTTC. Translated, it gives CASTEGYEQYF. The full variable domain, completed using reference TRBV28 and TRBJ2-7, is DVKVTQSSRYLVKRTGEKVFLECVQDMDHENMFWYRQDPGLGLRLIYFSYDVKMKEKGDIPEGYSVSREKKERFSLILESASTNQTSMYLCASTEGYEQYFGPGTRLTVT.

CDR3 nucleotide sequence: TGCGCCAGCAGCCAAATGCGGGATCAAGGACAGCGACTTAGCCTTTCTAACTATGGCTACACCTTC. Translation: CASSQMRDQGQRLSLSNYGYTF. The rearrangement uses TRBV4-1 and TRBJ1-2, with D perhaps matching TRBD1 (6 bases). The CDR3 loop spans 22 amino acids. V was clipped by 2 bases and J by 0 bases, with 31 bases between them. In germline, CDR1 is MGHRA, CDR2 YSYEKL.

The gene calls are TRBV2 and TRBJ2-7; weak D call: TRBD2 (5 bases). CDR1 SNHLY and CDR2 FYNNEI come from the germline V gene. The V end was cut by 9 bases, the J end by 5 bases, with 11 bases between. The CDR3 spans 11 residues. The CDR3 DNA reads as TGTGCCAGTGGAGGACGGGACGAGCAGTACTTC. As protein: CASGGRDEQYF.

This chain links TRBV19 with TRBJ1-4; a possible D gene is TRBD1 (5 bases). The germline gives CDR1 LNHDA, CDR2 SQIVND (reference sequence). Trimming cost V 3 bases and J 5 bases, with 10 bases left between them. The CDR3 runs 14 residues. The DNA of the CDR3 is TGTGCCAGTAGTATGGGACGGAACAATGAAAAACTGTTTTTT. Its translation is CASSMGRNNEKLFF.

The chain is built from TRBV18 and TRBJ1-2; D remains unclear. The CDR3 is made up of 15 amino acids. V was shortened by 0 bases and J by 4 bases, with 12 bases between the two germline ends. Germline CDR1 KGHSH, CDR2 LQKENI. Here the CDR3 DNA reads TGTGCCAGCTCACCACCAGAGAGCCAGATCTATGGCTACACCTTC. Translation: CASSPPESQIYGYTF.

The CDR3 reads CVTASGQGIGELFF. DNA of the CDR3: TGTGTCACAGCATCCGGACAGGGGATCGGGGAGCTGTTTTTT. The chain is built from TRBV6-5 and TRBJ2-2; 9 nucleotides align to TRBD1. The CDR3 sequence is 14 residues long. Looked up from germline, CDR1 is MNHEY and CDR2 is SVGAGI.

The rearrangement uses TRBV6-4 and TRBJ1-2; 7 bases line up with TRBD1. With 2 bases clipped from V and 8 bases from J, the junction kept 11 bases outside the gene matches. Germline CDR1 is MRHNA and CDR2 is SNTAGT. This CDR3 has 15 amino acids. CDR3 sequence (DNA): TGTGCCAGCAGTGACGGGAACAGGGGAACGAAAGGCTACACCTTC. This gives the protein CASSDGNRGTKGYTF.